Many counts were recorded for the clone carrying this T cell receptor (beta chain). No antigen is known for it. The source of the sample is a study of T cell repertoires in cytomegalovirus infection. Study-level background: Indications of both CMV infection and matching HLA type were provided by public TCR beta signatures.

Trimming shortened V by 3 bases and J by 2 bases, and 10 bases separated the two germline ends. The CDR3 has 14 amino acids. Germline values: CDR1 LNHDA, CDR2 SQIVND (reference sequence). TCRdb ran MiXCR on the reads and lists one entry per CDR3 protein. The table lists about 110,000 distinct CDR3 sequences, less than 30% of them singletons. The origin of this receptor is a human donor in good health (CMV status not recorded). Some clones in this sample may be carry-over from other donors' samples. Sequenced material: CD8+ T cells from cultured PBMCs, taken from culture after CMV antigen stimulation. The J gene is TRBJ2-5, the V gene TRBV19; D remains ambiguous. The DNA of the CDR3 is TGTGCCAGTAGTATCTGGGCGGATCAAGAGACCCAGTACTTC. It translates to CASSIWADQETQYF. Based on the CDR3 plus reference TRBV19 and TRBJ2-5, the full variable domain is DGGITQSPKYLFRKEGQNVTLSCEQNLNHDAMYWYRQDPGQGLRLIYYSQIVNDFQKGDIAEGYSVSREKKESFPLTVTSAQKNPTAFYLCASSIWADQETQYFGPGTRLLVL.